The present T cell receptor (beta chain) was sequenced within a study of regulatory T cells in long-lasting Graves disease. Study at large: Antithyroid drugs had been taken under 3 months by newly diagnosed Graves' patients. The study's findings and limits: Persistent patients had a count of shared public clonotypes (around 2,500) that exceeded that of new patients (approximately 1,000). Persistent disease showed a preference for TRBV28, TRBJ1-2 and TRBJ2-5.

Comments on this clonotype: What it binds is unknown.

The germline V gene encodes CDR1 MNHEY and CDR2 SVGEGT. This CDR3 comprises 17 residues. The V end was cut by 5 bases, the J end by 0 bases, with 17 bases between. Arm-PCR with iRepertoire HTBI primers amplified the CDR3 regions for these TCR beta libraries. One entry per CDR3 protein, called by TCRdb with MiXCR from the multiplex PCR reads. The sample holds approximately 300,000 distinct CDR3 sequences, over 15% seen once. The time point denotes: newly diagnosed GD, antithyroid drugs for less than 3 months. PBMCs were the source of the RNA used for TCR sequencing. Graves' disease was diagnosed by American Thyroid Association guidelines.

This specimen was peripheral blood mononuclear cells (PBMCs), taken at new diagnosis, from a patient treated with antithyroid drugs. The receptor was derived from a female donor with Graves disease. The chain employs TRBV6-2 or TRBV6-3 and TRBJ1-5; D perhaps matches TRBD1 (5 bases). The CDR3 loop reads CASSPRQNPYSNQPQHF. CDR3 sequence (DNA): TGTGCCAGCAGTCCAAGACAGAATCCTTATAGCAATCAGCCCCAGCATTTT.